This is a list of T cell receptor beta chains from one sample in a study of shared clonotypes between healthy human individuals. This table comes from immunoSEQ multiplex PCR, and its TCRdb copy is limited to in-frame clones, with some not included. The sample carries a few million clones, 90% to 95% recorded once. Sequenced material: naive CD8+ T cells from PBMCs. The receptors were sampled from a man between 18 and 35 years old in good health. Some clones in this sample may be carry-over from other donors' samples. The CDR3 runs from the conserved cysteine through the conserved F or W. A D gene is named only where the DNA matches it firmly. Expanded clones are given a class, and other clones once, few, many or no size at all.

NA	TRBJ2-5	TRBD1	TRBV29-1	TGCAGCGGGCAGGGGGCCGGAGAGACCCAGTACTTC	CSGQGAGETQYF
NA	TRBJ1-5	NA	TRBV6-5	TGTGCCAGCAGCCCCGACAGTAGCAATCAGCCCCAGCATTTT	CASSPDSSNQPQHF
NA	TRBJ2-7	NA	TRBV28	TGTGCCAGCAGCCCGGGGGAGTCCTACGAGCAGTACTTC	CASSPGESYEQYF
NA	TRBJ2-1	NA	TRBV9	TGTGCCAGCAGCGTAAACAATGAGCAGTTCTTC	CASSVNNEQFF
NA	TRBJ2-5	TRBD1	TRBV2	TGTGCCAGCAGCGCCGCGGGACAGGGGGCTTCCCCAGAGACCCAGTACTTC	CASSAAGQGASPETQYF
NA	TRBJ2-7	NA	TRBV5-1	TGCGCCAGCAGCTTGGGGCGGCACTCCTACGAGCAGTACTTC	CASSLGRHSYEQYF
NA	TRBJ1-5	NA	TRBV5-8	TGTGCCAGCAGCCGCACCAGGGCTACTACCAATCAGCCCCAGCATTTT	CASSRTRATTNQPQHF
few	TRBJ1-1	NA	TRBV9	TGTGCCAGCAGTCGTAGGCCTGGCACTGAAGCTTTCTTT	CASSRRPGTEAFF
NA	TRBJ1-2	NA	TRBV19	TGTGCCAGTTACGACTATGGCTACACCTTC	CASYDYGYTF
NA	TRBJ2-7	NA	TRBV19	TGTGCCAGTAGTATATCCAGGGGCAACGAGCAGTACTTC	CASSISRGNEQYF
NA	TRBJ1-1	NA	TRBV28	TGTGCCAGTAGGAGTTGGGTGAACACTGAAGCTTTCTTT	CASRSWVNTEAFF
once	TRBJ2-3	NA	TRBV29-1	TGCAGCGTTGATGGGGGCACTATTCTCCGGACAGATACGCAGTATTTT	CSVDGGTILRTDTQYF
NA	TRBJ1-5	NA	TRBV11-2	TGTGCCAGCAGCCTCGGCCTCAATCAGCCCCAGCATTTT	CASSLGLNQPQHF
NA	TRBJ2-1	TRBD2	TRBV27	TGTGCCAGCAGTTTAAGTTCACTAGCGGGGTACAATGAGCAGTTCTTC	CASSLSSLAGYNEQFF
NA	TRBJ1-1	NA	TRBV28	TGTGCCTCACTCCTGACCGAGAACACTGAAGCTTTCTTT	CASLLTENTEAFF
NA	TRBJ1-5	NA	TRBV4-1	TGCGCCAGCAGCCAAGATGGGGGGGATTTCAATCAGCCCCAGCATTTT	CASSQDGGDFNQPQHF
NA	TRBJ2-7	NA	TRBV29-1	TGCAGCGTCTCCAGGGACTACGAGCAGTACTTC	CSVSRDYEQYF
NA	TRBJ1-2	TRBD1	TRBV30	TGTGCCTGGACCCCTCCAGGGGGCACGAACTATGGCTACACCTTC	CAWTPPGGTNYGYTF
NA	TRBJ2-1	TRBD2	TRBV5-1	TGCGCCAGCAGCCCAGTTGCGGGAGTTAACTATGAGCAGTTCTTC	CASSPVAGVNYEQFF
NA	TRBJ2-7	NA	TRBV11-2	TGTGCCAGCAGCTTAGTTGTGCGCGAGCAGTACTTC	CASSLVVREQYF
NA	TRBJ2-7	NA	TRBV9	TGTGCCAGCAGCGCCGGTGGTAGCAGCTACGAGCAGTACTTC	CASSAGGSSYEQYF
NA	TRBJ1-2	NA	TRBV7-9	TGTGCCAGCAGCTTAGGAGAGGCAGGGCGATACTATGGCTACACCTTC	CASSLGEAGRYYGYTF
NA	TRBJ2-1	TRBD2	TRBV7-3	TGTGCCAGCAGCCTCCGGACTAGCGGGAGGCCCAGTGAGCAGTTCTTC	CASSLRTSGRPSEQFF
NA	TRBJ1-1	TRBD1	TRBV27	TGTGCCAGCAGGAAGGGGGCACTGGACACTGAAGCTTTCTTT	CASRKGALDTEAFF
NA	TRBJ1-4	TRBD1	TRBV6-5	TGTGCCAGCAGTTACCCCGGGACAGGGGGTGAAAAACTGTTTTTT	CASSYPGTGGEKLFF
NA	TRBJ1-2	NA	TRBV27	TGTGCCAGCAGTTTATATCCAGTTAGCTATGGCTACACCTTC	CASSLYPVSYGYTF
NA	TRBJ1-1	NA	TRBV6-5	TGTGCCAGCAGTTACTCGTTTCTGGGGGCGAACACTGAAGCTTTCTTT	CASSYSFLGANTEAFF
NA	TRBJ2-1	NA	TRBV13	TGTGCCAGCAGCTTTCTAAGCAATGAGCAGTTCTTC	CASSFLSNEQFF
NA	TRBJ2-1	NA	TRBV5-1	TGCGCCAGCAGGATGAGCACGGGACTGGGCCACAATGAGCAGTTCTTC	CASRMSTGLGHNEQFF
NA	TRBJ2-5	NA	TRBV11-2	TGTGCCAGCAGGGGGGTGGAAGAGACCCAGTACTTC	CASRGVEETQYF
NA	TRBJ1-1	NA	TRBV11-1	TGTGCCAGCAGCTTAGCCGGGGGTGAAGCTTTCTTT	CASSLAGGEAFF
NA	TRBJ1-2	NA	TRBV25-1	TGTGCCAGCAGTGAAGGGAGGCCAGGGTCTAACTATGGCTACACCTTC	CASSEGRPGSNYGYTF
NA	TRBJ2-5	NA	TRBV11-2	TGTGCCAGCAGCTTAGCACCTCTCAGGGCGGGCGAGACCCAGTACTTC	CASSLAPLRAGETQYF
NA	TRBJ2-7	NA	TRBV7-2	TGTGCCAGCAGCTTAAGGAAGTTCACCTACGAGCAGTACTTC	CASSLRKFTYEQYF
NA	TRBJ1-4	NA	TRBV30	TGTGCCTGGAGTGTAAAACAGGGTGATGAAAAACTGTTTTTT	CAWSVKQGDEKLFF
NA	TRBJ2-7	NA	TRBV28	TGTGCCAGCAGCGTCGGGGGAGTTCACGAGCAGTACTTC	CASSVGGVHEQYF
once	TRBJ2-5	TRBD1	TRBV19	TGTGCCAGTTCTTGGGACAGGGAAGAGACCCAGTACTTC	CASSWDREETQYF